Below, one TCR beta chain is given with its context. Its antigen is currently unknown. These data are taken from a study of PD-1 blockade in classical Hodgkin lymphoma. Study-wide background: The study gave patients nivolumab 3 mg/kg intravenously every 2 weeks. Study results and caveats: A significant rise in TCR diversity was seen by C4D1 for CD4+ cells but not for CD8+ cells. Partial responders and progressors had significantly lower baseline TCR diversity.

The time point here: cycle 4 day 1 (C4D1), after six to seven weeks of nivolumab. With no exception, relapse followed autologous stem cell transplantation in all patients, and brentuximab vedotin exposure varied. V gave up 6 bases and J gave up 6 bases, with 14 bases separating them. The CDR3 contains 13 residues. Germline lookup yields CDR1 SGHAT and CDR2 FQNNGV. Assay: immunoSEQ multiplex PCR; the TCRdb copy retains only in-frame clones and omits some. Of about 20,000 clones in the sample, about three quarters were seen once. The chain couples TRBV11-2 to TRBJ1-1; D might be TRBD1 (5 bases). Specimen: peripheral blood mononuclear cells (PBMCs), collected before the fourth cycle of nivolumab. The sequence was obtained from a human donor with classical Hodgkin lymphoma. The CDR3 protein is CASRRTRPPEAFF. The CDR3 DNA sequence: TGTGCCAGCAGACGGACACGGCCCCCTGAAGCTTTCTTT. Supplemented by reference TRBV11-2 and TRBJ1-1, the full variable domain reads EAGVAQSPRYKIIEKRQSVAFWCNPISGHATLYWYQQILGQGPKLLIQFQNNGVVDDSQLPKDRFSAERLKGVDSTLKIQPAKLEDSAVYLCASRRTRPPEAFFGQGTRLTVV.